This section outlines one T cell receptor (beta chain) sequence together with its context. No antigen is known for it. Given a much more abundant clone one base away, this may be a read error. These data come from a study of regulatory T cells in long-lasting Graves disease. Study background: New Graves' disease cases had less than 3 months of antithyroid drugs.

Time point defined: newly diagnosed GD, antithyroid drugs for less than 3 months. Scientists built the TCR library using RNA that was extracted from PBMCs. Assembly of TCR beta libraries relied on iRepertoire HTBI primers together with Arm-PCR of CDR3 regions. TCRdb re-derived calls from the multiplex PCR reads in MiXCR, one entry per CDR3 protein. This sample carries about 460,000 distinct CDR3 sequences, 13% to 15% of them seen once, and the ten largest clones take more than 15%. There are 15 residues in the CDR3. Germline V gives CDR1 SGDLS, CDR2 YYNGEE. Trimming took 4 bases from V and 12 from J, leaving 22 bases between them. Findings of the study overall: TRBV28 was favored in persistent disease, as were TRBJ1-2 and TRBJ2-5. Persistent patients shared some 2,500 public clonotypes among themselves. Newly diagnosed patients shared fewer, at 900 to 1,000.

The same sample was also used in a study of T cells in Graves' hyperthyroidism and ophthalmopathy. In that study: Onset of ophthalmopathy came a median around 6.2 months after the model predicted it.

The clonotype comes from a woman aged 45-65 years with Graves disease. The chain is built from TRBV9 and TRBJ2-2; maybe TRBD2 (6 bases). The sequenced sample was peripheral blood mononuclear cells (PBMCs), obtained at new diagnosis, from a patient treated with antithyroid drugs. CDR3 sequence reads: CASSQNRDGTRKLFF. CDR3 nucleotide sequence: TGTGCCAGCAGCCAAAATCGGGACGGGACTCGTAAGCTGTTTTTT.